This T cell receptor beta chain stems from a study of blood T cell repertoires in COVID-19. Study-wide context: Some COVID-19 samples were acute and others convalescent; all came from the United States, Italy and Spain.

The CDR3 spans 13 residues. CDR1 is MNHNS, CDR2 SASEGT, per germline. The V end lost 3 bases, the J end lost 4 bases, and 9 bases lay between the germline ends. Libraries were prepared by immunoSEQ multiplex PCR; TCRdb keeps only in-frame clonotypes and omits some of them. The table records about 94,000 clones, roughly 70% of them present only once. The chain uses TRBV6-1 and TRBJ1-1, with a tentative D call TRBD1 (5 bases). The specimen was peripheral blood. The TCR sequence derives from a man in his 70s with COVID-19, enrolled during active disease. The DNA for the CDR3 is TGTGCCAGCAGTGACAGGGTTCGCACTGAAGCTTTCTTT. Its protein product is CASSDRVRTEAFF.